The T cell receptor beta chain described here comes from a study of blood T cell repertoires in COVID-19. Here immunoSEQ multiplex PCR was the method, and the copy in TCRdb shows in-frame clones only, minus some. Among about 240,000 clones listed, about 80% were seen once. After removal of 9 bases from V and 1 base from J, the junction contained 9 bases not matched to a gene. From germline, CDR1 is SNHLY and CDR2 FYNNEI. The CDR3 consists of 15 residues. This chain joins TRBV2 and TRBJ2-5; 9 bases agree with TRBD1. The specimen was peripheral blood. This receptor was taken from a woman at least 80 years old with acute or convalescent COVID-19. As DNA, the CDR3 is TGTGCCAGGGGGGGAACAGGGGGCCCCCAAGAGACCCAGTACTTC. Its protein product is CARGGTGGPQETQYF.